This TCR beta chain was captured in a study of metastatic and nonmetastatic thyroid tumors. Looking at the study overall: Repertoire comparisons spanned blood and tumor or nodule tissue from malignant and benign thyroid patients.

Thyroid surgery was preceded by no treatment in any patient. Methods used by the authors: Between-group CDR3 differences, defined by clinicopathological status, yielded a distant-metastasis classifier for papillary thyroid cancer. MiXCR was used by TCRdb to re-call the PCR reads. What appears here as the V and J calls and clone size reflects TCRdb's work, not the paper's. In the table there are around 15,000 clones, roughly a fifth of which are singletons. Findings of the study overall: Versus benign nodules, malignant thyroid tumors reportedly had significantly higher TCR beta diversity, in blood and tumor.

To note about this clone: The antigen is not known.

Germline loops: CDR1 SGHNT, CDR2 YENEEA. Trimming at V came to 1 base and at J to 9 bases, leaving 4 bases not matched to a gene. This CDR3 contains 14 residues. The sequence was obtained from a female donor with papillary thyroid cancer or a benign thyroid nodule (not recorded which). Some clones in this sample may be carry-over from other donors' samples. The genes are TRBV11-3 and TRBJ2-2; 8 nucleotides match TRBD1. Sequencing was performed on adjacent normal tissue. The CDR3 nucleotides are TGTGCCAGCAGCTTAGCACAGGGGGTCCGGGAGCTGTTTTTT. It translates to CASSLAQGVRELFF.